The T cell receptor beta chain under discussion was sequenced for a study of T cells in Graves' hyperthyroidism and ophthalmopathy. V lost 6 bases and J lost 0, with 14 bases in between. CDR3 length: 15 amino acids. Germline CDR1 is SGHRS and CDR2 is YFSETQ. There were TCR beta CDR3 regions amplified from RNA transcripts. During a first-round RT-PCR of the TCR CDR3, the HTBI primer set was used. TCRdb reprocessed the multiplex PCR reads via MiXCR and lists one record per CDR3 protein. Here the sample spans almost 500,000 distinct CDR3 sequences, approximately 22% being singletons. This TCR was sampled from a woman in her 70s with Graves' ophthalmopathy. Sequenced sample: blood. The chain recombines TRBV5-1 with TRBJ2-3; perhaps TRBD2 as D (5 bases). Here the CDR3 reads CASNSAGISTDTQYF. DNA for the CDR3: TGCGCCAGCAACAGTGCCGGGATAAGCACAGATACGCAGTATTTT.